This paragraph covers one T cell receptor beta chain sequence. Its antigen remains unknown. V was pared by 0 bases and J by 6 bases, with 9 bases between. This CDR3 spans 13 amino acids. CDR1 is GTSNPN, CDR2 SVGIG, per germline (reference sequence). In each sample, approximately 90,000 TCR templates were assayed. Generated by immunoSEQ multiplex PCR, the TCRdb table keeps only in-frame clones and is missing some. Of some 96,000 clones listed, about 94% are singletons. This sample stems from a study of siplizumab effects on memory and regulatory T cells. Study results and limitations: Proliferating Tregs taken from siplizumab cultures were not shown to have a confirmed suppressive function. About 80-97% of proliferating CD4+ or CD8+ clones had no assignable naive or memory phenotype. Naive T cells, seemingly more diverse than memory cells, seemed major alloresponse contributors.

The receptor's source is a human donor in good health. Input material: non-Treg CD4+ T cells sorted from blood. The chain carries TRBV30 and TRBJ2-1; D gene uncertain. The CDR3 DNA reads as TGTGCCTGGAGTGTGAGGTTAACCAATGAGCAGTTCTTC. Its translation: CAWSVRLTNEQFF. Full variable domain (missing parts from reference TRBV30 and TRBJ2-1): SQTIHQWPATLVQPVGSPLSLECTVEGTSNPNLYWYRQAAGRGLQLLFYSVGIGQISSEVPQNLSASRPQDRQFILSSKKLLLSDSGFYLCAWSVRLTNEQFFGPGTRLTVL.